The rows below give T cell receptor beta chains drawn from one sample of a study of shared clonotypes between healthy human individuals. The protocol was immunoSEQ multiplex PCR, while the TCRdb copy is restricted to in-frame clones and leaves out a portion. Here the sample spans some 1,600,000 clones, approximately 98% being singletons. Source material: naive CD4+ T cells sorted from blood. The source is a man younger than 40 in good health. The CDR3 runs from the conserved cysteine through the conserved F or W. A D gene is named only where the DNA matches it firmly. Part of the rows lack a size; the others show once, few, many or a class for expanded clones.

DNA: TGTGCCAGCAGTGGATCGGGTGAGGGCAAGTGGAGATACGAGCAGTACTTC
CDR3: CASSGSGEGKWRYEQYF
J: TRBJ2-7
D: NA
size: NA
V: TRBV2

DNA: TGTGCCAGCAGCTTGGAGTCCGTGGGCACCGGGGAGCTGTTTTTT
CDR3: CASSLESVGTGELFF
J: TRBJ2-2
D: NA
size: NA
V: TRBV5-4

DNA: TGTGCCAGCTCACGAGCGAACACAGATACGCAGTATTTT
CDR3: CASSRANTDTQYF
J: TRBJ2-3
D: NA
size: NA
V: TRBV18

DNA: TGCGCCAGCAGGCCAGCGGATCTATACAATGAGCAGTTCTTC
CDR3: CASRPADLYNEQFF
J: TRBJ2-1
D: NA
size: NA
V: TRBV5-1

DNA: TGTGCCAGCAGTGAACTAGCAGCGCAGGGTGAGCAGTTCTTC
CDR3: CASSELAAQGEQFF
J: TRBJ2-1
D: NA
size: once
V: TRBV2

DNA: TGTGCCAGCACGACCGGGACTAGCGGGACCAATGAGCAGTTCTTC
CDR3: CASTTGTSGTNEQFF
J: TRBJ2-1
D: TRBD2
size: NA
V: TRBV7-2

DNA: TGTGCCAGCAGCTTACGACAGGGGGACCTCTTCACCAACGTCCTGACTTTC
CDR3: CASSLRQGDLFTNVLTF
J: TRBJ2-6
D: TRBD1
size: NA
V: TRBV7-2

DNA: TGTGCCAGCAGGTCGGGACTAGCGGGAGTTAACAATGAGCAGTTCTTC
CDR3: CASRSGLAGVNNEQFF
J: TRBJ2-1
D: TRBD2
size: NA
V: TRBV7-6

DNA: TGCGCCAGCAGCTTTGACCCGCTTCGACCTGGAAACACCATATATTTT
CDR3: CASSFDPLRPGNTIYF
J: TRBJ1-3
D: NA
size: NA
V: TRBV5-1

DNA: TGCGCCAGCAGCCAAGCTTGGACAGGGGAATTGGGGGTGAACACTGAAGCTTTCTTT
CDR3: CASSQAWTGELGVNTEAFF
J: TRBJ1-1
D: TRBD1
size: NA
V: TRBV4-1

DNA: TGTGCCAGCTCACCGGGACTAGCGGGAAGTGAGCAGTTCTTC
CDR3: CASSPGLAGSEQFF
J: TRBJ2-1
D: TRBD2
size: NA
V: TRBV18

DNA: TGTGCCAGCCGCCCCGGGACAGGCTATGGCTACACCTTC
CDR3: CASRPGTGYGYTF
J: TRBJ1-2
D: TRBD1
size: NA
V: TRBV7-9